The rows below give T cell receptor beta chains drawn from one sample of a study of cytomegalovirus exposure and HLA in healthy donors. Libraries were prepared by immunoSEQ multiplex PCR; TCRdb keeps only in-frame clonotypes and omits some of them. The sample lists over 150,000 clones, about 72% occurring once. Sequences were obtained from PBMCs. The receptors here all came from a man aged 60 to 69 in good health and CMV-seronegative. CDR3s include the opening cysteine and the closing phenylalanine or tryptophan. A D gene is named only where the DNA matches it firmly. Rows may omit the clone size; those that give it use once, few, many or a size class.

cdr3_aa: CASSPGTETVQYF
cdr3_nt: TGTGCCAGCTCACCAGGGACAGAAACGGTGCAGTACTTC
clone_size: NA
j_call: TRBJ2-7
d_call: TRBD1
v_call: TRBV18

cdr3_aa: CAWSLSGPEAFF
cdr3_nt: TGTGCCTGGAGTTTAAGCGGGCCTGAAGCTTTCTTT
clone_size: NA
j_call: TRBJ1-1
d_call: NA
v_call: TRBV30

cdr3_aa: CASSLETSGEDTQYF
cdr3_nt: TGTGCCAGCAGCTTGGAAACTAGCGGGGAAGATACGCAGTATTTT
clone_size: NA
j_call: TRBJ2-3
d_call: TRBD2
v_call: TRBV5-6

cdr3_aa: CASNDRLEAFF
cdr3_nt: TGTGCCAGCAACGACAGACTGGAAGCTTTCTTT
clone_size: NA
j_call: TRBJ1-1
d_call: NA
v_call: TRBV2

cdr3_aa: CASSLPSTDTQYF
cdr3_nt: TGTGCCAGCAGCTTACCTAGCACAGATACGCAGTATTTT
clone_size: NA
j_call: TRBJ2-3
d_call: NA
v_call: TRBV11-3

cdr3_aa: CASSQEEGAHYEQYF
cdr3_nt: TGCGCCAGCAGCCAAGAAGAGGGGGCCCACTACGAGCAGTACTTC
clone_size: NA
j_call: TRBJ2-7
d_call: TRBD1
v_call: TRBV4-3

cdr3_aa: CASRESLGRYGYTF
cdr3_nt: TGTGCCAGCAGGGAAAGTCTAGGTCGCTATGGCTACACCTTC
clone_size: NA
j_call: TRBJ1-2
d_call: NA
v_call: TRBV28

cdr3_aa: CASSPPGMGELFF
cdr3_nt: TGTGCCAGCAGTCCGCCAGGGATGGGGGAGCTGTTTTTT
clone_size: NA
j_call: TRBJ2-2
d_call: NA
v_call: TRBV6-6

cdr3_aa: CASSSRPGVDYGYTF
cdr3_nt: TGTGCCAGCAGTTCCCGACCAGGGGTAGACTATGGCTACACCTTC
clone_size: few
j_call: TRBJ1-2
d_call: NA
v_call: TRBV27

cdr3_aa: CASSPPGGAPLHF
cdr3_nt: TGTGCCAGCAGCCCGCCGGGCGGGGCACCCCTCCACTTT
clone_size: few
j_call: TRBJ1-6
d_call: NA
v_call: TRBV7-9

cdr3_aa: CASSPLGLSSGNTIYF
cdr3_nt: TGTGCCAGCTCACCACTGGGACTGAGTTCTGGAAACACCATATATTTT
clone_size: NA
j_call: TRBJ1-3
d_call: NA
v_call: TRBV18

cdr3_aa: CASSLDNLRAFF
cdr3_nt: TGTGCCAGCAGCTTAGACAACCTCAGAGCTTTCTTT
clone_size: NA
j_call: TRBJ1-1
d_call: NA
v_call: TRBV11-2

cdr3_aa: CASSPYTTGNANTIYF
cdr3_nt: TGTGCCAGCTCACCCTATACTACGGGTAACGCAAACACCATATATTTT
clone_size: NA
j_call: TRBJ1-3
d_call: NA
v_call: TRBV18

cdr3_aa: CASSLASGSSYNEQFF
cdr3_nt: TGTGCCAGCAGCTTGGCTAGCGGGAGTTCTTACAATGAGCAGTTCTTC
clone_size: once
j_call: TRBJ2-1
d_call: TRBD2
v_call: TRBV5-4

cdr3_aa: CASSPGRGSYGYTF
cdr3_nt: TGTGCCAGCAGTCCAGGCAGGGGATCCTATGGCTACACCTTC
clone_size: once
j_call: TRBJ1-2
d_call: NA
v_call: TRBV28

cdr3_aa: CASSFTGGALVTEAFF
cdr3_nt: TGTGCCAGCAGTTTCACAGGGGGCGCGCTGGTCACTGAAGCTTTCTTT
clone_size: NA
j_call: TRBJ1-1
d_call: TRBD1
v_call: TRBV6-6

cdr3_aa: CASSSGQGVWYEKLFF
cdr3_nt: TGTGCCAGCAGTTCGGGACAGGGAGTTTGGTATGAAAAACTGTTTTTT
clone_size: NA
j_call: TRBJ1-4
d_call: TRBD1
v_call: TRBV28

cdr3_aa: CASSIRQGNYGYTF
cdr3_nt: TGTGCCAGTAGTATCCGACAGGGGAACTATGGCTACACCTTC
clone_size: NA
j_call: TRBJ1-2
d_call: TRBD1
v_call: TRBV19

cdr3_aa: CSSSFGDSNSPLHF
cdr3_nt: TGTTCCAGCAGCTTTGGGGACAGTAATTCACCCCTCCACTTT
clone_size: NA
j_call: TRBJ1-6
d_call: TRBD1
v_call: TRBV7-9

cdr3_aa: CASSFEAGGIGEQYF
cdr3_nt: TGTGCCAGCAGCTTCGAAGCGGGAGGGATCGGCGAGCAGTACTTC
clone_size: NA
j_call: TRBJ2-7
d_call: TRBD2
v_call: TRBV7-2

cdr3_aa: CASSFDSESRAGYTF
cdr3_nt: TGTGCCAGCAGTTTCGACAGCGAATCCCGGGCTGGCTACACCTTC
clone_size: NA
j_call: TRBJ1-2
d_call: NA
v_call: TRBV2

cdr3_aa: CASSAQGIPTDTQYF
cdr3_nt: TGTGCCAGCAGTGCTCAGGGGATTCCCACAGATACGCAGTATTTT
clone_size: few
j_call: TRBJ2-3
d_call: NA
v_call: TRBV6-4

cdr3_aa: CASSEVLDPGEQFF
cdr3_nt: TGTGCCAGCAGTGAAGTTTTGGATCCGGGTGAGCAGTTCTTC
clone_size: NA
j_call: TRBJ2-1
d_call: NA
v_call: TRBV2

cdr3_aa: CASGGQGGYHEQYF
cdr3_nt: TGTGCCAGCGGTGGACAGGGTGGTTACCACGAGCAGTACTTC
clone_size: NA
j_call: TRBJ2-7
d_call: TRBD1
v_call: TRBV6-6

cdr3_aa: CASSLWQAQETQYF
cdr3_nt: TGCGCCAGCAGCTTGTGGCAGGCACAAGAGACCCAGTACTTC
clone_size: NA
j_call: TRBJ2-5
d_call: NA
v_call: TRBV5-1

cdr3_aa: CASSWSPGDGANVLTF
cdr3_nt: TGCGCCAGCAGCTGGTCCCCAGGGGATGGGGCCAACGTCCTGACTTTC
clone_size: NA
j_call: TRBJ2-6
d_call: NA
v_call: TRBV5-1

cdr3_aa: CASGRAGASTDTQYF
cdr3_nt: TGTGCCAGCGGGAGAGCGGGAGCTAGCACAGATACGCAGTATTTT
clone_size: NA
j_call: TRBJ2-3
d_call: TRBD2
v_call: TRBV6-1

cdr3_aa: CASSVDRDATQYF
cdr3_nt: TGCGCCAGCAGTGTTGACAGGGACGCTACGCAGTATTTT
clone_size: NA
j_call: TRBJ2-3
d_call: TRBD1
v_call: TRBV10-2